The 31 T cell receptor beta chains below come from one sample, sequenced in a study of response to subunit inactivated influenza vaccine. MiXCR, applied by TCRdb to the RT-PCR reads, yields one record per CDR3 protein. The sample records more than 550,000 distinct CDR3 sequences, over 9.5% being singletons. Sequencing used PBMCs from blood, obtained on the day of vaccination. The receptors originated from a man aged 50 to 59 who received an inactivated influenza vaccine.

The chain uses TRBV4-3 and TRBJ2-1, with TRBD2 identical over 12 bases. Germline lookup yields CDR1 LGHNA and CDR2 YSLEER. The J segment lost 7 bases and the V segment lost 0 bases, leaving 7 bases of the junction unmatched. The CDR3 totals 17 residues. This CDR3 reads CASSQEASGGVVNEQFF. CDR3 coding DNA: TGCGCCAGCAGCCAAGAGGCTAGCGGGGGGGTAGTTAATGAGCAGTTCTTC.

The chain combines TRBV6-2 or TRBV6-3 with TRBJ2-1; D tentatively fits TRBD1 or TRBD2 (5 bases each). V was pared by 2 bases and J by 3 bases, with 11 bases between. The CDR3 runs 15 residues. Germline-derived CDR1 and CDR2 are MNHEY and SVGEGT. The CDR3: CASSYPRDDYNEQFF. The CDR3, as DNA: TGTGCCAGCAGTTACCCACGGGACGACTACAATGAGCAGTTCTTC.

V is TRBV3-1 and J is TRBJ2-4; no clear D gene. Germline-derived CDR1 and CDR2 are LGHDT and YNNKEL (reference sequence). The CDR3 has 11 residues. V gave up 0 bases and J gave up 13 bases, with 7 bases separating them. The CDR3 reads CASSQDNLQYF. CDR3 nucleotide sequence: TGTGCCAGCAGCCAAGATAACTTACAGTACTTC.

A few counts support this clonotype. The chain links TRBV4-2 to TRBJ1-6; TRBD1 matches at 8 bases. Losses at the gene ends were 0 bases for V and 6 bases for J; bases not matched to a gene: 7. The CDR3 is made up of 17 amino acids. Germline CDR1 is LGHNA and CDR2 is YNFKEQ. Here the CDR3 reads CASSQELGTGFNSPLHF. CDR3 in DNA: TGTGCCAGCAGCCAAGAACTAGGGACAGGATTTAATTCACCCCTCCACTTT.

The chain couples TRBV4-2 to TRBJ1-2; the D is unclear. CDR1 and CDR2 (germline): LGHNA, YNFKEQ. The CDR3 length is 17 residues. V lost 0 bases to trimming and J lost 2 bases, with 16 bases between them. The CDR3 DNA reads TGTGCCAGCAGCCAAGAAGAAGGTGCTCCAAAAAACTATGGCTACACCTTC. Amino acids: CASSQEEGAPKNYGYTF.

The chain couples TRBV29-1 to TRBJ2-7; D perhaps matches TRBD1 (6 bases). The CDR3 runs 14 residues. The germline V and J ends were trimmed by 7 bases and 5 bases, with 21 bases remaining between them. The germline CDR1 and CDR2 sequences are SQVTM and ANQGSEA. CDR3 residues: CSALEGGRYNEQYF. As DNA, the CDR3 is TGCAGCGCCCTCGAAGGGGGTAGGTACAACGAGCAGTACTTC.

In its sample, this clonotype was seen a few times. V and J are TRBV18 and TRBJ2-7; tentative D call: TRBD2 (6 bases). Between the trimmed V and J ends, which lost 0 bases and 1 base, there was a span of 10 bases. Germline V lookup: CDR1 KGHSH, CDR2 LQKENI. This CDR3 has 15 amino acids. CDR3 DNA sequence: TGTGCCAGCTCACCACCGGGTCGGGGGTCCTACGAGCAGTACTTC. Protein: CASSPPGRGSYEQYF.

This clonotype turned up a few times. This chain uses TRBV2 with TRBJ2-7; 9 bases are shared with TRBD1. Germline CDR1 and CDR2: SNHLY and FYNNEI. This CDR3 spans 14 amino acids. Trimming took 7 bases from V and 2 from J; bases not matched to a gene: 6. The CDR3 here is CASNLRQGAYEQYF. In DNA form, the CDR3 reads TGTGCCAGCAACCTAAGACAGGGGGCCTACGAGCAGTACTTC.

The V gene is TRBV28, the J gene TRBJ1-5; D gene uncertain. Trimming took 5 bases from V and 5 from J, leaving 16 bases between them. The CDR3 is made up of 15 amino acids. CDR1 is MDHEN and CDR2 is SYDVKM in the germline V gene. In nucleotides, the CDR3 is TGTGCCAGCAGTCCCACTCGGGGATCATATCAGCCCCAGCATTTT. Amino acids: CASSPTRGSYQPQHF.

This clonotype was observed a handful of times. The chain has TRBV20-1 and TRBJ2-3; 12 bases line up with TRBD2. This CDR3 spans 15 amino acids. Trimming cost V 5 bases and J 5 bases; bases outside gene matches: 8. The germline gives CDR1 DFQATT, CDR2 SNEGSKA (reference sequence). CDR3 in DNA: TGCAGTGCTTGCCGACTAGCGGGAGTAAGAGATACGCAGTATTTT. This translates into CSACRLAGVRDTQYF.

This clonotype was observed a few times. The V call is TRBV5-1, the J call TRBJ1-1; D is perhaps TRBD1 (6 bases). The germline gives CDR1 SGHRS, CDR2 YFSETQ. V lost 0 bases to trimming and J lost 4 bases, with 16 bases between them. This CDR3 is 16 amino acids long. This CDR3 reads CASSLEWGARGTEAFF. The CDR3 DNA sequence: TGCGCCAGCAGCTTGGAATGGGGGGCGCGGGGCACTGAAGCTTTCTTT.

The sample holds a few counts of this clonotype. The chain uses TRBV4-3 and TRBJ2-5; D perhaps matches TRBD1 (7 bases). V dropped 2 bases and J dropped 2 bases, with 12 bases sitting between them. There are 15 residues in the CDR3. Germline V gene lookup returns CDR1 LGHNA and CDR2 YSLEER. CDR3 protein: CASSQRGDRQETQYF. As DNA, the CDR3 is TGCGCCAGCAGCCAAAGGGGGGACAGACAAGAGACCCAGTACTTC.

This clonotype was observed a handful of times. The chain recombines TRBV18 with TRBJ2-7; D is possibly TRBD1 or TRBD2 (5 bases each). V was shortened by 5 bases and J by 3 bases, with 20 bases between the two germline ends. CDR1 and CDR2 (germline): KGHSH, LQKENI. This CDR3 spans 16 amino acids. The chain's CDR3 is CASSEPTGTGSYEQYF. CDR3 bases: TGTGCCAGCTCAGAACCAACCGGGACCGGAAGCTACGAGCAGTACTTC.

The CDR3 region has the DNA TGTGCCAGCAGCATCCCTGGACAGGGTGCAACTTTCTTT. Its translation: CASSIPGQGATFF. V and J are TRBV11-2 and TRBJ1-1; TRBD1 matches at 8 bases. The V and J ends lost 5 bases and 12 bases, in that order; junction bases with no gene match: 11. The CDR3 runs 13 residues. Germline loops: CDR1 SGHAT, CDR2 FQNNGV.

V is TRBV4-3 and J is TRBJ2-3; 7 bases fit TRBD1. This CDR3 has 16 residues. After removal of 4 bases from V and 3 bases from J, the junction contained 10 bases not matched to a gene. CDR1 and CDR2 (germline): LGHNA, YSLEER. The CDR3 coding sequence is TGCGCCAGCAGCCGCAGACAGGGTAGATCGACAGATACGCAGTATTTT. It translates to CASSRRQGRSTDTQYF.

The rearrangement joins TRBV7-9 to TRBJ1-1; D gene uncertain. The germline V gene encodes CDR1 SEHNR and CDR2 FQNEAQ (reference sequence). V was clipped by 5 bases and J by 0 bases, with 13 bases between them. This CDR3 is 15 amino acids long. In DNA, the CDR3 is TGTGCCAGCAGCCCCACGAGAGCCATGAACACTGAAGCTTTCTTT. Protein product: CASSPTRAMNTEAFF.

The CDR3 loop is CASRTAGFSSYNEQFF. CDR3 bases: TGTGCCAGTCGCACAGCGGGCTTTAGCTCCTACAATGAGCAGTTCTTC. The rearrangement joins TRBV11-2 to TRBJ2-1; possibly TRBD2 for D (6 bases). Germline lookup yields CDR1 SGHAT and CDR2 FQNNGV. V lost 9 bases to trimming and J lost 0 bases, with 18 bases between them. The CDR3 sequence is 16 residues long.

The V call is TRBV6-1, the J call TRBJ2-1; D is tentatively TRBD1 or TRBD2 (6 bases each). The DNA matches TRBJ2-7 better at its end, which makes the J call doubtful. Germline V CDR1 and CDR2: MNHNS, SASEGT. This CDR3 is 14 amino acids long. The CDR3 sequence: CASSRPGAYNEQYF. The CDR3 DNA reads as TGTGCCAGCAGCCGCCCGGGGGCCTACAATGAGCAGTACTTC.

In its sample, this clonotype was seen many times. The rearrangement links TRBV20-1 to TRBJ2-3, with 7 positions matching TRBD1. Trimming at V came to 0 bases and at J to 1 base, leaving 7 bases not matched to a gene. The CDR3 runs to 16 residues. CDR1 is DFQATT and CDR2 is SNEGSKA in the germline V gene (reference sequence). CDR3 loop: CSARDRRQGRTDTQYF. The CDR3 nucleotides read TGCAGTGCTAGAGATCGCAGACAGGGCCGCACAGATACGCAGTATTTT.

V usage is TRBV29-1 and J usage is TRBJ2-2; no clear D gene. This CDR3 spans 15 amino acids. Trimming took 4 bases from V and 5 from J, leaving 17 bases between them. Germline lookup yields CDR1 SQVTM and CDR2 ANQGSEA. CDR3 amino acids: CSVVLGARTTGELFF. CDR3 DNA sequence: TGCAGCGTTGTCCTCGGCGCTAGAACGACCGGGGAGCTGTTTTTT.

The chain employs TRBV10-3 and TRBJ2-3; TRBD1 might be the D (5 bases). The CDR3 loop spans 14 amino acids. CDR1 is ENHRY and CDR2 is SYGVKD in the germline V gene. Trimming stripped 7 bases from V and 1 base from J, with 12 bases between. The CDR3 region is CAITSGLGTDTQYF. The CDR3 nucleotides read TGTGCCATCACCTCAGGGTTGGGCACAGATACGCAGTATTTT.

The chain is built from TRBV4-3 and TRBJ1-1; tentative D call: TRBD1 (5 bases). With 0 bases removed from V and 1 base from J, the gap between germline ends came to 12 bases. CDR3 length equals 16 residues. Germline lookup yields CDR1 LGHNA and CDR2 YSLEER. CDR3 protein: CASSQDETETNTEAFF. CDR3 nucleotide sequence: TGCGCCAGCAGCCAAGATGAGACAGAGACGAACACTGAAGCTTTCTTT.

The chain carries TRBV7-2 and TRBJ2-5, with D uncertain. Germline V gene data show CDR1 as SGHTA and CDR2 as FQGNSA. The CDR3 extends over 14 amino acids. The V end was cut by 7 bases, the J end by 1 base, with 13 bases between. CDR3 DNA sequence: TGTGCCAGCAAGCACAGCACCTTCCAAGAGACCCAGTACTTC. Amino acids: CASKHSTFQETQYF.

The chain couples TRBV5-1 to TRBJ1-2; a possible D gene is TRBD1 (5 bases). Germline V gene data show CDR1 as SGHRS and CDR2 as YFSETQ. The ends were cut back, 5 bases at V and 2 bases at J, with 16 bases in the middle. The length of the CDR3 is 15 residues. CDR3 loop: CASRDLTGWNYGYTF. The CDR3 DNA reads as TGCGCCAGCAGGGATCTAACAGGTTGGAACTATGGCTACACCTTC.

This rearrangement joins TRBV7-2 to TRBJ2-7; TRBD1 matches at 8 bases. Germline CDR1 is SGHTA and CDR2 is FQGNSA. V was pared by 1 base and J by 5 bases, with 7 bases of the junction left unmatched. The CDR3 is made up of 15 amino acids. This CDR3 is CASSLEADRAHEQYF. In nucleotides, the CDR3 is TGTGCCAGCAGCTTAGAGGCGGACAGGGCCCACGAGCAGTACTTC.

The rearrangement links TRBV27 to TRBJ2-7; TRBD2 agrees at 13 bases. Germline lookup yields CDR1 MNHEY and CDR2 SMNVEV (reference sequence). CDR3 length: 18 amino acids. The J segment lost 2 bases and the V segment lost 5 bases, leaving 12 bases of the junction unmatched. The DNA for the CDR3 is TGTGCCAGCAGTCCCCATCGCTCACTAGCGGGAGGGCCCTACGAGCAGTACTTC. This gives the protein CASSPHRSLAGGPYEQYF.

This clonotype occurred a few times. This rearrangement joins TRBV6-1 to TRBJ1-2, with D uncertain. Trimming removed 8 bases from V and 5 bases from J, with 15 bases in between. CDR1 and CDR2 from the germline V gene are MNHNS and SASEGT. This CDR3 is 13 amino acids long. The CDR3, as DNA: TGTGCCAGCCGCACGAGGAGTGGGTATGGCTACACCTTC. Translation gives CASRTRSGYGYTF.

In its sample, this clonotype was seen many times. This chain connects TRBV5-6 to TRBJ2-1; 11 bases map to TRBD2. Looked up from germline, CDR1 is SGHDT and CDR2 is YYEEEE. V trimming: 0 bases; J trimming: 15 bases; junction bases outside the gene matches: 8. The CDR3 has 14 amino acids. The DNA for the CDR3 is TGTGCCAGCAGCTTGGAAACTAGCGGGAGTCCAGCGTTCTTC. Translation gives CASSLETSGSPAFF.

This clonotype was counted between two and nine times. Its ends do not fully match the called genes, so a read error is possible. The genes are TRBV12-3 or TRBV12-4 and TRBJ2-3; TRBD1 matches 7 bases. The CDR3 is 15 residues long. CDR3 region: CASSRTGAAANHVGF. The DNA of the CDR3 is TGTGCCAGCAGCCGAACAGGGGCCGCTGCTAACCACGTCGGTTTT.

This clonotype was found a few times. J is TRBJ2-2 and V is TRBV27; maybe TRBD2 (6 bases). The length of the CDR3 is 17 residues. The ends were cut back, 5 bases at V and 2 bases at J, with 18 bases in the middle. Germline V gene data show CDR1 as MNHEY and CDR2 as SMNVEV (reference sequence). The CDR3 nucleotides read TGTGCCAGCAGTCGCTTCGACGGGAGTCGTAACACCGGGGAGCTGTTTTTT. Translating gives CASSRFDGSRNTGELFF.

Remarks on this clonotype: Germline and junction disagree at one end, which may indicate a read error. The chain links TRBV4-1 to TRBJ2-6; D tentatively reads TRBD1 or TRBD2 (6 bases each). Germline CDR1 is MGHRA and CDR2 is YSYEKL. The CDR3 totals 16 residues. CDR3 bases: TGCGCCAGCAGCCCAGAGGGGGGATCTGGGGTCAACGTCCTGACTTTC. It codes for CASSPEGGSGVNVLTF.